This TCR beta chain was sequenced for a study of shared clonotypes between healthy human individuals. This CDR3 spans 15 amino acids. Losses at the gene ends were 4 bases for V and 10 bases for J; bases not matched to a gene: 12. The germline CDR1 and CDR2 sequences are SGHDN and FVKESK. Naive CD8 populations comprised CD45RO-negative cells positively selected for CCR7, excluding terminally differentiated effector memory CD45RA+ cells. This table comes from immunoSEQ multiplex PCR, and its TCRdb copy is limited to in-frame clones, with some not included. The table includes about 2,100,000 clones, more than 85% detected once.

The rearrangement uses TRBV14 and TRBJ2-1; TRBD2 agrees at 8 bases. Sequencing was performed on naive CD8+ T cells from PBMCs. This TCR was recovered from a young man in good health. Some clones in this sample may be carry-over from other donors' samples. The CDR3 bases are TGTGCCAGCAGCCGATATAGCGGGATCCTCGTCGAGCAGTTCTTC. This translates into CASSRYSGILVEQFF.